This TCR beta chain was obtained from a study of blood T cell repertoires in COVID-19. Study details: Samples of COVID-19 (acute and convalescent) were obtained from the United States, Italy and Spain. The analysed material was cDNA or gDNA that came from T cells, B-cell-depleted T cells, or PBMCs.

CDR3 length equals 18 residues. With V trimmed by 5 bases and J by 2 bases, 12 bases remained unmatched. Germline lookup yields CDR1 MNHEY and CDR2 SMNVEV (reference sequence). Produced via immunoSEQ multiplex PCR; TCRdb's table is partial and in-frame only. The data contain fewer than 300,000 clones, roughly 83% of them singletons. Followed over time, Seattle patients had been enrolled while infection was active. This TCR was sampled from a human donor with COVID-19, enrolled during active disease. The donor label of this sample is uncertain. Sequenced: peripheral blood. V and J are TRBV27 and TRBJ2-6, with 7 positions matching TRBD2. The CDR3 region has the DNA TGTGCCAGCAGTCCCCCCCGGGGGGTTTGGGCTGGGGCCAACGTCCTGACTTTC. This gives the protein CASSPPRGVWAGANVLTF.